This TCR beta chain was captured in a study of T cells in Graves' hyperthyroidism and ophthalmopathy. There are many counts of this clonotype. Germline CDR1 SGHTA, CDR2 FQGNSA. Trimming stripped 2 bases from V and 13 bases from J, with 9 bases between. CDR3 length equals 11 residues. Template material for amplifying TCR beta CDR3 regions consisted of RNA transcripts. HTBI primers drove first-round RT-PCR of the TCR CDR3. MiXCR, applied by TCRdb to the multiplex PCR reads, yields one record per CDR3 protein. The repertoire holds about 260,000 distinct CDR3 sequences, with less than 20% as singletons. The receptor comes from a woman under 30 with Graves' ophthalmopathy. The chain employs TRBV7-2 and TRBJ2-1, with D perhaps matching TRBD2 (6 bases). The sample comprised blood. DNA of the CDR3: TGTGCCAGCAGCTTAAGTGGGACTCAGTTCTTC. Its protein is CASSLSGTQFF.